These 8 T cell receptor beta chains came from one sample sequenced in a study of T cells after yellow fever vaccination. One entry per CDR3 protein, called by TCRdb with MiXCR from the 5' RACE reads. Here the sample spans a few hundred thousand distinct CDR3 sequences, approximately 3.3% being singletons. Sample: CD4+ T cells sorted from PBMCs, taken 10 days after the yellow fever booster vaccination. The receptors were sampled from a man between 18 and 29 years old who received the YFV17D yellow fever vaccine.

The rearrangement joins TRBV11-2 to TRBJ2-3, with D uncertain. This CDR3 is 14 amino acids long. Germline CDR1 is SGHAT and CDR2 is FQNNGV. V was trimmed by 3 bases and J by 6 bases, leaving 13 bases between them. CDR3 bases: TGTGCCAGCAGCTTCTCCTTTCCTGGGGATACGCAGTATTTT. The encoded protein is CASSFSFPGDTQYF.

This clonotype was found a few times. The rearrangement joins TRBV12-3 or TRBV12-4 to TRBJ1-1, with no clear D. Trimming removed 3 bases at V and 3 bases at J, with 11 bases between. CDR3 length: 14 residues. CDR3 loop: CASSFMGWDTEAFF. The CDR3, as DNA: TGTGCCAGCAGTTTCATGGGTTGGGACACTGAAGCTTTCTTT.

The V gene is TRBV10-3, the J gene TRBJ2-3; weak D call: TRBD2 (5 bases). In germline, CDR1 is ENHRY, CDR2 SYGVKD. V was cut by 10 bases and J by 4 bases, with 18 bases left in between. The CDR3 runs to 14 residues. The CDR3 coding sequence is TGTGCCACCGCCTACACGGGGATCCCAGATACGCAGTATTTT. It encodes CATAYTGIPDTQYF.

This clonotype was observed a handful of times. The chain couples TRBV29-1 to TRBJ1-1; no firm D call. The V gene lost 4 bases and the J gene lost 5 bases, with 17 bases spanning the gap. From germline, CDR1 is SQVTM and CDR2 ANQGSEA. The CDR3 runs to 14 residues. The CDR3 protein is CSVAEESDFTEAFF. In DNA, the CDR3 is TGCAGCGTTGCTGAGGAGTCAGATTTTACTGAAGCTTTCTTT.

This clonotype has at least ten counts. The chain joins TRBV10-3 to TRBJ2-2, with TRBD2 matching 16 bases. Trimming at V came to 9 bases and at J to 5 bases, leaving 0 bases not matched to a gene. This CDR3 contains 14 residues. Germline V CDR1 and CDR2: ENHRY, SYGVKD. CDR3 nucleotides: TGTGCCATGGGACTAGCGGGGGGGACCGGGGAGCTGTTTTTT. Its translation is CAMGLAGGTGELFF.

This clonotype was detected only a few times. The chain couples TRBV7-2 to TRBJ2-3; 13 nucleotides align to TRBD2. The length of the CDR3 is 18 residues. In germline, CDR1 is SGHTA, CDR2 FQGNSA. After removal of 0 bases from V and 3 bases from J, the junction contained 6 bases not matched to a gene. CDR3 amino acids: CASSLARGLAGQTDTQYF. CDR3 DNA: TGTGCCAGCAGCTTAGCGAGGGGACTAGCGGGGCAAACAGATACGCAGTATTTT.

This clonotype occurred many times. The CDR3 reads CASSLPGQGGKPQHF. Written as DNA, the CDR3 is TGTGCCAGCAGTTTACCAGGGCAGGGCGGGAAGCCCCAGCATTTT. The V and J genes are TRBV28 and TRBJ1-5; tentative D call: TRBD1 (5 bases). Looked up from germline, CDR1 is MDHEN and CDR2 is SYDVKM. Trimming removed 2 bases from V and 8 bases from J, with 16 bases in between. The CDR3 contains 15 residues.

This clonotype has only a few counts. J is TRBJ2-7 and V is TRBV18; no firm D call. V was clipped by 2 bases and J by 4 bases, with 6 bases between them. Germline CDR1 reads KGHSH; CDR2 reads LQKENI. The CDR3 totals 12 residues. The CDR3 nucleotides read TGTGCCAGCTCACCAGCTGGATACGAGCAGTACTTC. It codes for CASSPAGYEQYF. Full variable domain (rest looked up from reference TRBV18 and TRBJ2-7): NAGVMQNPRHLVRRRGQEARLRCSPMKGHSHVYWYRQLPEEGLKFMVYLQKENIIDESGMPKERFSAEFPKEGPSILRIQQVVRGDSAAYFCASSPAGYEQYFGPGTRLTVT.